The clone carrying this T cell receptor (beta chain) was seen at least ten times. What it recognizes is unknown. The iRepertoire nested amplicon-rescue multiplex PCR amplified TCR alpha and beta CDR3s from RNA. TCRdb itself ran the multiplex PCR reads through MiXCR, one entry per CDR3 protein. The sample contains roughly 120,000 distinct CDR3 sequences, 20% to 25% of which appear only once. The sample originates from a study of glioma-infiltrating T cells. Study-wide points: Gliomas, especially low-grade, showed above-expected tissue-blood divergence; non-neoplastic patients showed below. CDR3 overlap between tissue and blood was very small.

The germline V and J ends were trimmed by 6 bases and 2 bases, with 26 bases remaining between them. The CDR3 covers 19 residues. Germline CDR1 reads SEHNR; CDR2 reads FQNEAQ (reference sequence). The receptor was derived from a human donor with low-grade glioma or glioblastoma, undergoing nonglioma brain surgery, or in good health (not recorded which). The sequenced material came from glioma tissue, nonneoplastic brain tissue, or PBMCs (not recorded which). This chain connects TRBV7-9 to TRBJ2-1, with D tentatively TRBD2 (5 bases). CDR3 coding DNA: TGTGCCAGCAGTTCGAGAGCCCCTGGGGAGATGGGCCCCTACAATGAGCAGTTCTTC. Translated: CASSSRAPGEMGPYNEQFF.